Following are 23 T cell receptor beta chains from one sample sequenced in a study of T cell changes during pregnancy in multiple sclerosis. Only in-frame clones appear in the TCRdb table, and some are missing; sequencing was by immunoSEQ multiplex PCR. Counted here are 57,000 or so clones, less than 95% occurring once; the ten biggest clones make up approximately 6.5%. The sample here was peripheral blood, taken in the third trimester of pregnancy. These receptor sequences come from a female donor in good health, enrolled as a control in a pregnancy study.

The rearrangement joins TRBV12-5 to TRBJ1-4, with a tentative D call TRBD1 (6 bases). Germline V gene data show CDR1 as LGHNT and CDR2 as FRNRAP. This CDR3 is 16 amino acids long. Trimming pared 7 bases from V and 0 bases from J, leaving 15 bases between. DNA for the CDR3: TGTGCTAGTGCCTGGGGGCGGAGTGCAACTAATGAAAAACTGTTTTTT. As protein: CASAWGRSATNEKLFF.

The chain links TRBV27 to TRBJ2-5; 8 positions match TRBD1. This CDR3 has 16 amino acids. V trimming: 4 bases; J trimming: 1 base; junction bases outside the gene matches: 8. CDR1 is MNHEY and CDR2 is SMNVEV in the germline V gene (reference sequence). CDR3 protein: CASSSPGTGFQETQYF. The CDR3 DNA sequence: TGTGCCAGCAGTTCCCCCGGGACAGGTTTCCAAGAGACCCAGTACTTC.

The chain couples TRBV27 to TRBJ2-3; D is unresolved. This CDR3 comprises 16 residues. Trimming cost V 5 bases and J 0 bases, with 15 bases left between them. CDR1 and CDR2 (germline): MNHEY, SMNVEV (reference sequence). The CDR3 nucleotides read TGTGCCAGCAGTCCCCTAGTTGCCCTTAGCACAGATACGCAGTATTTT. Translation gives CASSPLVALSTDTQYF.

The CDR3 reads CASSLISVTEAFF. CDR3 bases: TGTGCCAGCAGTTTAATCTCGGTGACTGAAGCTTTCTTT. This chain links TRBV28 with TRBJ1-1; the D is unclear. Germline lookup yields CDR1 MDHEN and CDR2 SYDVKM. The CDR3 has 13 residues. V was clipped by 2 bases and J by 5 bases, with 9 bases between them. Full variable domain (outside the CDR3, taken from reference TRBV28 and TRBJ1-1): DVKVTQSSRYLVKRTGEKVFLECVQDMDHENMFWYRQDPGLGLRLIYFSYDVKMKEKGDIPEGYSVSREKKERFSLILESASTNQTSMYLCASSLISVTEAFFGQGTRLTVV.

CDR3 sequence (DNA): TGTGCCAGCAGTCCGGGGCGGGGGGTTAACTATGGCTACACCTTC. As protein: CASSPGRGVNYGYTF. The chain recombines TRBV27 with TRBJ1-2; maybe TRBD1 (5 bases). V dropped 5 bases and J dropped 1 base, with 14 bases sitting between them. The germline gives CDR1 MNHEY, CDR2 SMNVEV (reference sequence). The CDR3 is 15 amino acids.

This chain connects TRBV15 to TRBJ2-1, with D possibly matching TRBD1 (6 bases). V was shortened by 5 bases and J by 7 bases, with 24 bases between the two germline ends. CDR3 size: 17 residues. From germline, CDR1 is LNHNV and CDR2 YYDKDF (reference sequence). CDR3 sequence: CATSGPIGAQGWNEQFF. In nucleotides, the CDR3 is TGTGCCACCAGCGGGCCGATCGGAGCACAGGGATGGAATGAGCAGTTCTTC. The variable domain in full, with the rest retrieved from reference TRBV15 and TRBJ2-1, is DAMVIQNPRYQVTQFGKPVTLSCSQTLNHNVMYWYQQKSSQAPKLLFHYYDKDFNNEADTPDNFQSRRPNTSFCFLDIRSPGLGDTAMYLCATSGPIGAQGWNEQFFGPGTRLTVL.

This clone came up once. The chain uses TRBV9 and TRBJ2-5, with TRBD1 identical over 7 bases. The CDR3 totals 14 residues. Trimming at V came to 3 bases and at J to 4 bases, leaving 6 bases not matched to a gene. Looked up from germline, CDR1 is SGDLS and CDR2 is YYNGEE. The CDR3 coding sequence is TGTGCCAGCAGCGCATCGGGACAGTCAGAGACCCAGTACTTC. As protein: CASSASGQSETQYF.

The rearrangement uses TRBV18 and TRBJ2-5, with TRBD1 identical over 9 bases. The CDR3 loop spans 15 amino acids. The V gene end was trimmed by 4 bases and the J gene end by 2 bases; junction bases not matched to a gene: 5. The germline V gene encodes CDR1 KGHSH and CDR2 LQKENI. The CDR3 sequence is CASSLNRGQQETQYF. CDR3 DNA sequence: TGTGCCAGCTCACTCAACAGGGGGCAGCAAGAGACCCAGTACTTC. The variable domain in full, with the rest retrieved from reference TRBV18 and TRBJ2-5, is NAGVMQNPRHLVRRRGQEARLRCSPMKGHSHVYWYRQLPEEGLKFMVYLQKENIIDESGMPKERFSAEFPKEGPSILRIQQVVRGDSAAYFCASSLNRGQQETQYFGPGTRLLVL.

The chain has TRBV27 and TRBJ1-1; 8 bases line up with TRBD1. The CDR3 is 15 amino acids. V shed 7 bases and J 1 base; nucleotides not matched to a gene: 8. CDR1 is MNHEY and CDR2 is SMNVEV in the germline V gene (reference sequence). The CDR3: CASNSGGSANTEAFF. The CDR3 bases are TGTGCCAGCAACTCAGGGGGCTCCGCGAACACTGAAGCTTTCTTT.

The chain is built from TRBV7-6 and TRBJ2-3, with 8 nucleotides matching TRBD2. The J segment lost 2 bases and the V segment lost 1 base, leaving 5 bases of the junction unmatched. CDR1 and CDR2 from the germline V gene are SGHVS and FNYEAQ. CDR3 size: 16 residues. The CDR3 loop is CASSLGSGGITDTQYF. DNA for the CDR3: TGTGCCAGCAGCTTAGGTTCGGGGGGGATCACAGATACGCAGTATTTT.

The V and J genes are TRBV19 and TRBJ2-7; maybe TRBD2 (6 bases). CDR1 is LNHDA and CDR2 is SQIVND in the germline V gene (reference sequence). This CDR3 contains 14 residues. The V end was cut by 1 base, the J end by 3 bases, with 10 bases between. This CDR3 is CASSIGLGSYEQYF. The CDR3, as DNA: TGTGCCAGTAGTATAGGACTAGGCAGCTACGAGCAGTACTTC.

This clone was recorded a few times. The V call is TRBV4-3, the J call TRBJ1-5; D gene unclear. CDR3 size: 15 residues. With 3 bases removed from V and 0 bases from J, the gap between germline ends came to 9 bases. The germline V gene has CDR1 LGHNA and CDR2 YSLEER. CDR3 amino acids: CASSQESYSNQPQHF. The CDR3 bases are TGCGCCAGCAGCCAGGAGTCTTATAGCAATCAGCCCCAGCATTTT.

The chain recombines TRBV6-1 with TRBJ1-4; perhaps TRBD1 as D (5 bases). This CDR3 is 15 amino acids long. V dropped 2 bases and J dropped 0 bases, with 7 bases sitting between them. CDR1 and CDR2 from the germline V gene are MNHNS and SASEGT. CDR3 nucleotide sequence: TGTGCCAGCAGTGAAAGGGGCACAACTAATGAAAAACTGTTTTTT. It codes for CASSERGTTNEKLFF.

The V and J genes are TRBV7-8 and TRBJ2-7; 10 bases map to TRBD2. Germline lookup yields CDR1 SGHVS and CDR2 FQNEAQ. This CDR3 comprises 15 residues. With V trimmed by 5 bases and J by 7 bases, 11 bases remained unmatched. The CDR3 reads CASSDHGTSVREQYF. The CDR3 coding sequence is TGTGCCAGCAGCGACCACGGGACTAGCGTAAGGGAGCAGTACTTC.

V and J are TRBV27 and TRBJ1-4; 10 nucleotides line up with TRBD1. The CDR3 totals 16 residues. CDR1 and CDR2 (germline): MNHEY, SMNVEV (reference sequence). V shed 6 bases and J 7 bases; nucleotides not matched to a gene: 11. The DNA of the CDR3 is TGTGCCAGCAGATCCGGGACAGGGGAGAGTAGTGAAAAACTGTTTTTT. Its translation: CASRSGTGESSEKLFF.

In its sample, this clone was seen once. The chain links TRBV5-6 to TRBJ2-3; D not resolved. The germline V gene encodes CDR1 SGHDT and CDR2 YYEEEE. This CDR3 has 14 residues. The V gene lost 1 base and the J gene lost 0 bases, with 6 bases spanning the gap. CDR3 sequence reads: CASSLSVSTDTQYF. CDR3 bases: TGTGCCAGCAGCTTGTCAGTGAGCACAGATACGCAGTATTTT. The complete variable domain, with remaining parts taken from reference TRBV5-6 and TRBJ2-3, reads DAGVTQSPTHLIKTRGQQVTLRCSPKSGHDTVSWYQQALGQGPQFIFQYYEEEERQRGNFPDRFSGHQFPNYSSELNVNALLLGDSALYLCASSLSVSTDTQYFGPGTRLTVL.

The chain recombines TRBV7-2 with TRBJ2-1; TRBD2 agrees at 8 bases. Looked up from germline, CDR1 is SGHTA and CDR2 is FQGNSA. Trimming at V came to 2 bases and at J to 16 bases, leaving 7 bases not matched to a gene. This CDR3 has 12 residues. Here the CDR3 reads CASSLTGLGYFF. The DNA for the CDR3 is TGTGCCAGCAGCTTAACGGGACTAGGATACTTCTTC. Drawing the rest from reference TRBV7-2 and TRBJ2-1, the complete variable domain is GAGVSQSPSNKVTEKGKDVELRCDPISGHTALYWYRQSLGQGLEFLIYFQGNSAPDKSGLPSDRFSAERTGGSVSTLTIQRTQQEDSAVYLCASSLTGLGYFFGPGTRLTVL.

The V and J genes are TRBV6-5 and TRBJ1-1; a possible D gene is TRBD1 (6 bases). Germline CDR1 is MNHEY and CDR2 is SVGAGI. The V and J ends lost 4 bases and 1 base respectively, with 10 bases between them. The CDR3 is made up of 14 amino acids. In DNA form, the CDR3 reads TGTGCCAGCAGTTGGGGGACAAGGAACACTGAAGCTTTCTTT. Protein sequence: CASSWGTRNTEAFF.

The chain couples TRBV5-1 to TRBJ2-1; D not certain. The CDR3 totals 14 residues. Germline assignment: CDR1 SGHRS and CDR2 YFSETQ. The germline V and J ends were trimmed by 1 base and 7 bases, with 12 bases remaining between them. In DNA form, the CDR3 reads TGCGCCAGCAGCTTGTATCCGACGCGGAATGAGCAGTTCTTC. Amino acid sequence: CASSLYPTRNEQFF.

V and J are TRBV30 and TRBJ1-3; D might be TRBD1 (5 bases). Trimming took 1 base from V and 0 from J, leaving 10 bases between them. The CDR3 runs 15 residues. The germline gives CDR1 GTSNPN, CDR2 SVGIG (reference sequence). The CDR3 DNA reads as TGTGCCTGGAGTGAGGGGCAGGCCTCTGGAAACACCATATATTTT. It yields the protein CAWSEGQASGNTIYF.

The chain uses TRBV7-8 and TRBJ2-7, with TRBD2 matching over 7 bases. CDR3 length equals 15 residues. V dropped 5 bases and J dropped 4; count of bases not matched to a gene: 11. Germline V gives CDR1 SGHVS, CDR2 FQNEAQ. DNA of the CDR3: TGTGCCAGCAGCAGCATCGGGACTACAAGATACGAGCAGTACTTC. Amino acid sequence: CASSSIGTTRYEQYF.

V usage is TRBV5-1 and J usage is TRBJ1-1; D possibly corresponds to TRBD1 (5 bases). Germline loops: CDR1 SGHRS, CDR2 YFSETQ. Trimming shortened V by 4 bases and J by 1 base, and 20 bases separated the two germline ends. This CDR3 comprises 17 residues. CDR3 DNA sequence: TGCGCCAGCAGCAGAATTACAGGACGCGGGGGGAACACTGAAGCTTTCTTT. It is translated as CASSRITGRGGNTEAFF.

The chain recombines TRBV9 with TRBJ1-2, with 8 bases that match TRBD1. CDR3 size: 15 residues. The V gene's germline CDR1 is SGDLS and CDR2 YYNGEE. With V trimmed by 2 bases and J by 6 bases, 9 bases remained unmatched. This CDR3 is CASSVTPTGVDGYTF. The CDR3 DNA reads TGTGCCAGCAGCGTTACGCCGACAGGGGTTGATGGCTACACCTTC.